These 27 T cell receptor beta chains were sequenced from one sample in a study of blood T cell repertoires in COVID-19 (dated by TCRdb to about 2020). The library relied on the immunoSEQ multiplex PCR assay. This immuneACCESS table, as held by TCRdb, lists in-frame sequences with V and J called but not all clones. Of the missing ones, under half trace to an unresolved V gene in checked studies; the others have no known cause. This sample holds around 100,000 clones; around 85% were observed only once. Clones ranked in the top ten supply 13% of the sample. Sequenced: peripheral blood. Receptors were obtained from a middle-aged man with active or convalescent COVID-19.

The chain carries TRBV29-1 and TRBJ1-1; 7 bases map to TRBD1. Trimming cost V 5 bases and J 3 bases; bases outside gene matches: 3. This CDR3 spans 12 amino acids. From germline, CDR1 is SQVTM and CDR2 ANQGSEA. CDR3 residues: CSVRTGYTEAFF. The CDR3 nucleotides are TGCAGCGTTAGGACAGGCTACACTGAAGCTTTCTTT. Together with reference TRBV29-1 and TRBJ1-1, the CDR3 gives the full variable domain: SAVISQKPSRDICQRGTSLTIQCQVDSQVTMMFWYRQQPGQSLTLIATANQGSEATYESGFVIDKFPISRPNLTFSTLTVSNMSPEDSSIYLCSVRTGYTEAFFGQGTRLTVV.

This clone appeared once. The J gene is TRBJ1-6, the V gene TRBV7-9, with D unresolved. CDR3 length equals 13 residues. Deletions cut 1 base from V and 10 bases from J, with 8 bases between. Germline lookup yields CDR1 SEHNR and CDR2 FQNEAQ (reference sequence). As DNA, the CDR3 is TGTGCCAGCAGCTTAGGAGCAGGATCACCCCTCCACTTT. Translating gives CASSLGAGSPLHF.

As regards this clone: One junction end disagrees with the germline gene, perhaps due to a read error. The chain uses TRBV6-4 and TRBJ2-2; 9 bases agree with TRBD1. Germline assignment: CDR1 MRHNA and CDR2 SNTAGT. The CDR3 consists of 20 residues. Here the CDR3 reads CASSDVVQGAGRVNAGELFF. In DNA form, the CDR3 reads TGTGCCAGCAGTGACGTGGTACAGGGGGCGGGTCGAGTGAACGCCGGGGAGCTGTTTTTT.

J is TRBJ1-6 and V is TRBV19; tentative D call: TRBD1 (6 bases). Germline loops: CDR1 LNHDA, CDR2 SQIVND (reference sequence). CDR3 length: 14 residues. Trimming left V 4 bases short and J 7 bases short, with 11 bases between. CDR3 sequence: CASSTDRWNSPLHF. The CDR3 DNA reads TGTGCCAGTAGTACTGACAGGTGGAATTCACCCCTCCACTTT.

The chain is built from TRBV20-1 and TRBJ2-5; D ambiguous. Germline lookup yields CDR1 DFQATT and CDR2 SNEGSKA (reference sequence). This CDR3 contains 10 residues. V was pared by 4 bases and J by 4 bases, with 4 bases between. CDR3 residues: CSATGETQYF. The CDR3 DNA reads TGCAGTGCTACGGGAGAGACCCAGTACTTC.

The V and J genes are TRBV4-1 and TRBJ1-3; D is uncertain. V was trimmed by 4 bases and J by 0 bases, leaving 7 bases between them. CDR1 MGHRA and CDR2 YSYEKL come from the germline V gene. This CDR3 has 14 residues. The CDR3 DNA is TGCGCCAGCAGCCCCATGTCCTCTGGAAACACCATATATTTT. This encodes CASSPMSSGNTIYF.

The rearrangement links TRBV5-1 to TRBJ1-1, with D possibly matching TRBD1 (5 bases). Germline CDR1 reads SGHRS; CDR2 reads YFSETQ. V shed 3 bases and J shed 5 bases, with 14 bases lying between them. The CDR3 runs 14 residues. CDR3 sequence: CASSWDGEGTEAFF. As DNA, the CDR3 is TGCGCCAGCAGCTGGGACGGGGAGGGTACTGAAGCTTTCTTT.

The gene calls are TRBV24-1 and TRBJ1-6; the D gene is possibly TRBD1 (5 bases). CDR1 and CDR2 from the germline V gene are KGHDR and SFDVKD. Trimming took off 5 bases at V and 4 bases at J, with 8 bases between the two ends. The CDR3 sequence is 14 residues long. The CDR3 protein is CATSGGGYNSPLHF. CDR3 in DNA: TGTGCCACCAGTGGGGGGGGTTATAATTCACCCCTCCACTTT.

The chain employs TRBV11-3 and TRBJ2-3, with TRBD2 matching over 7 bases. This CDR3 has 16 residues. In germline, CDR1 is SGHNT, CDR2 YENEEA. The V and J ends lost 5 bases and 3 bases, in that order; junction bases with no gene match: 11. CDR3 DNA sequence: TGTGCCAGCAGCCCCCAGGGAGCGGGAAAAACAGATACGCAGTATTTT. It encodes CASSPQGAGKTDTQYF.

This sequence joins TRBV7-9 and TRBJ2-3; possible D gene TRBD2, 5 bases. This CDR3 is built from 17 residues. Germline CDR1 is SEHNR and CDR2 is FQNEAQ (reference sequence). Trimming removed 0 bases at V and 3 bases at J, with 16 bases between. In DNA, the CDR3 is TGTGCCAGCAGCTTAGCGCTACGGAGCCCGGGGACAGATACGCAGTATTTT. Translating it yields CASSLALRSPGTDTQYF.

The chain has TRBV9 and TRBJ2-1; D is ambiguous. The germline V gene encodes CDR1 SGDLS and CDR2 YYNGEE. This CDR3 contains 12 residues. The V end was cut by 0 bases, the J end by 8 bases, with 6 bases between. CDR3 DNA sequence: TGTGCCAGCAGCGTAGATAGAGATGAGCAGTTCTTC. The encoded protein is CASSVDRDEQFF. Full variable domain (missing parts from reference TRBV9 and TRBJ2-1): DSGVTQTPKHLITATGQRVTLRCSPRSGDLSVYWYQQSLDQGLQFLIQYYNGEERAKGNILERFSAQQFPDLHSELNLSSLELGDSALYFCASSVDRDEQFFGPGTRLTVL.

CDR3 nucleotide sequence: TGTGCCAGCACCACAGCTAACTATGGCTACACCTTC. This gives the protein CASTTANYGYTF. The rearrangement links TRBV28 to TRBJ1-2; unclear D gene. Trimming left V 7 bases short and J 0 bases short, with 6 bases between. The CDR3 spans 12 residues. CDR1 is MDHEN and CDR2 is SYDVKM in the germline V gene.

The chain carries TRBV2 and TRBJ1-5; 9 positions agree with TRBD1. The J segment lost 11 bases and the V segment lost 6 bases, leaving 5 bases of the junction unmatched. This CDR3 has 12 residues. Per germline, CDR1 SNHLY and CDR2 FYNNEI. The CDR3: CASRRQGDSQHF. CDR3 nucleotide sequence: TGTGCCAGCAGACGACAGGGGGATTCCCAGCATTTT.

The chain is built from TRBV30 and TRBJ2-5; weak D call: TRBD1 (6 bases). Trimming left V 3 bases short and J 4 bases short, with 12 bases between. Germline V lookup: CDR1 GTSNPN, CDR2 SVGIG (reference sequence). CDR3 length equals 13 residues. DNA for the CDR3: TGTGCCTGGAGCCCCAGGGGAGTAGAGACCCAGTACTTC. It encodes CAWSPRGVETQYF.

This chain uses TRBV5-1 with TRBJ2-5; 7 positions match TRBD1. The CDR3 has 15 amino acids. After removal of 4 bases from V and 5 bases from J, the junction contained 11 bases not matched to a gene. In germline, CDR1 is SGHRS, CDR2 YFSETQ. The chain's CDR3 is CASSPGTEKVETQYF. CDR3 coding DNA: TGCGCCAGCAGCCCCGGGACAGAGAAGGTTGAGACCCAGTACTTC.

The chain employs TRBV7-9 and TRBJ1-4; possibly TRBD1 for D (5 bases). Trimming took 5 bases from V and 12 from J, leaving 31 bases between them. This CDR3 contains 18 residues. CDR1 is SEHNR, CDR2 FQNEAQ, per germline (reference sequence). CDR3 protein: CASSPMGEVWPPENELFF. CDR3 nucleotides: TGTGCCAGCAGCCCTATGGGGGAGGTGTGGCCCCCAGAGAATGAACTGTTTTTT.

The V call is TRBV13, the J call TRBJ1-6; weak D call: TRBD1 (6 bases). V shed 5 bases and J shed 6 bases, with 11 bases lying between them. The CDR3 totals 14 residues. Germline V lookup: CDR1 PRHDT, CDR2 FYEKMQ (reference sequence). Written as DNA, the CDR3 is TGTGCCAGCAGCATCGGACAGACTAATTCACCCCTCCACTTT. It codes for CASSIGQTNSPLHF. Together with reference TRBV13 and TRBJ1-6, the CDR3 gives the full variable domain: AAGVIQSPRHLIKEKRETATLKCYPIPRHDTVYWYQQGPGQDPQFLISFYEKMQSDKGSIPDRFSAQQFSDYHSELNMSSLELGDSALYFCASSIGQTNSPLHFGNGTRLTVT.

The chain is built from TRBV11-2 and TRBJ2-1; D perhaps matches TRBD2 (5 bases). The CDR3 length is 14 residues. V lost 1 base, J lost 4 bases, and 8 bases lay in between. Germline CDR1 and CDR2: SGHAT and FQNNGV. The DNA of the CDR3 is TGTGCCAGCAGCTTAGCGGGAATTTACAATGAGCAGTTCTTC. Translation: CASSLAGIYNEQFF.

The chain joins TRBV28 to TRBJ1-4; no firm D call. Trimming pared 5 bases from V and 7 bases from J, leaving 20 bases between. The CDR3 is 16 residues long. Germline-derived CDR1 and CDR2 are MDHEN and SYDVKM. The CDR3 spells CASSPPGPTRGEKLFF. CDR3 nucleotide sequence: TGTGCCAGCAGTCCACCGGGCCCCACCCGGGGTGAAAAACTGTTTTTT.

V usage is TRBV9 and J usage is TRBJ1-3, with 8 positions matching TRBD1. Looked up from germline, CDR1 is SGDLS and CDR2 is YYNGEE. The length of the CDR3 is 14 residues. V lost 7 bases and J lost 2; bases outside the gene matches: 5. The CDR3 nucleotides are TGTGCCAGCTCCAACAGGGGGGCTGGAAACACCATATATTTT. It is translated as CASSNRGAGNTIYF.

CDR3 amino acids: CASSVISTSYNEQFF. The CDR3 DNA sequence: TGTGCCAGCAGCGTTATATCTACCTCCTACAATGAGCAGTTCTTC. The J gene is TRBJ2-1, the V gene TRBV9; D is unresolved. V shed 2 bases and J shed 0 bases, with 9 bases lying between them. CDR1 and CDR2 (germline): SGDLS, YYNGEE. The CDR3 has 15 residues. The full variable domain, its missing parts supplied by reference TRBV9 and TRBJ2-1, is DSGVTQTPKHLITATGQRVTLRCSPRSGDLSVYWYQQSLDQGLQFLIQYYNGEERAKGNILERFSAQQFPDLHSELNLSSLELGDSALYFCASSVISTSYNEQFFGPGTRLTVL.

This clone appeared a single time. The genes are TRBV7-3 and TRBJ1-4; a weak D match, TRBD1 (6 bases). Germline V CDR1 and CDR2: SGHTA, FQGTGA. This CDR3 comprises 13 residues. V was clipped by 5 bases and J by 8 bases, with 12 bases between them. Here the CDR3 reads CASSVQGGEKLFF. DNA for the CDR3: TGTGCCAGCAGCGTACAGGGAGGGGAAAAACTGTTTTTT.

The chain joins TRBV5-6 to TRBJ1-5, with D perhaps matching TRBD1 (6 bases). This CDR3 comprises 17 residues. V dropped 0 bases and J dropped 3 bases, with 16 bases sitting between them. Germline-derived CDR1 and CDR2 are SGHDT and YYEEEE. The chain's CDR3 is CASSLGGTRGDNQPQHF. Here the CDR3 DNA reads TGTGCCAGCAGCTTGGGGGGCACCAGGGGCGACAATCAGCCCCAGCATTTT.

This clone occurred once. In DNA, the CDR3 is TGTGCCAGCAGCCAAGACTCAGGGGGCAGTGGCTACACCTTC. Its translation: CASSQDSGGSGYTF. This chain links TRBV3-1 (or the pseudogene TRBV3-2) with TRBJ1-2, with TRBD1 matching over 8 bases. The CDR3 contains 14 residues. Germline loops: CDR1 LGHDT, CDR2 YNNKEL (reference sequence). J lost 7 bases, V lost 0 bases, and 4 bases had no gene match.

This clone has only a few counts. The V call is TRBV14, the J call TRBJ2-5; maybe TRBD1 (5 bases). Germline V lookup: CDR1 SGHDN, CDR2 FVKESK. The CDR3 has 15 residues. Trimming removed 6 bases at V and 3 bases at J, with 17 bases between. The CDR3 DNA reads as TGTGCCAGCAGTTATGGCAGGGCGTCTGAAGAGACCCAGTACTTC. Translation: CASSYGRASEETQYF.

The V call is TRBV11-3, the J call TRBJ2-2; D call uncertain. V was shortened by 0 bases and J by 10 bases, with 9 bases between the two germline ends. The CDR3 runs 13 residues. Germline V lookup: CDR1 SGHNT, CDR2 YENEEA. CDR3 residues: CASSLERGSELFF. Here the CDR3 DNA reads TGTGCCAGCAGCTTAGAGCGCGGCTCGGAGCTGTTTTTT.

This clone was observed a handful of times. The chain links TRBV7-8 to TRBJ2-3, with D perhaps matching TRBD1 (5 bases). In germline, CDR1 is SGHVS, CDR2 FQNEAQ. There are 14 residues in the CDR3. Trimming left V 10 bases short and J 2 bases short, with 16 bases between. The CDR3 reads CATIRTISTDTQYF. CDR3 DNA sequence: TGTGCCACCATACGGACAATTTCCACAGATACGCAGTATTTT.